These 22 T cell receptor beta chains originate from one sample sequenced in a study of blood T cell repertoires in COVID-19. Libraries were prepared by immunoSEQ multiplex PCR; TCRdb keeps only in-frame clonotypes and omits some of them. The sample contains around 130,000 clones, roughly 83% of which appear only once. The sample comprised peripheral blood. These receptors were obtained from a man in his 60s with acute or convalescent COVID-19.

The sample holds a few counts of this clone. The chain uses TRBV5-4 and TRBJ2-7; TRBD1 might be the D (6 bases). Germline V lookup: CDR1 SGHNT, CDR2 YYREEE (reference sequence). The length of the CDR3 is 14 residues. V was trimmed by 4 bases and J by 2 bases, leaving 13 bases between them. CDR3 sequence reads: CASSQRDNPYEQYF. CDR3 nucleotide sequence: TGTGCCAGCAGCCAAAGGGACAACCCCTACGAGCAGTACTTC.

The chain links TRBV7-8 to TRBJ2-5, with 7 bases that match TRBD1. Germline lookup yields CDR1 SGHVS and CDR2 FQNEAQ. This CDR3 has 15 residues. The trim removed 5 bases at V and 1 base at J, leaving 7 bases unmatched. CDR3 in amino acids: CASSPPGTAQETQYF. The CDR3, as DNA: TGTGCCAGCAGCCCTCCGGGGACAGCCCAAGAGACCCAGTACTTC.

The CDR3 loop reads CATSGASGADTQYF. The CDR3 DNA is TGTGCCACCAGTGGGGCCAGCGGGGCAGATACGCAGTATTTT. The chain employs TRBV24-1 and TRBJ2-3; 7 positions agree with TRBD2. J gave up 4 bases and V 5 bases, and 5 bases lay outside the gene matches. Germline V lookup: CDR1 KGHDR, CDR2 SFDVKD. The CDR3 runs 14 residues.

V is TRBV5-4 and J is TRBJ1-3, with D maybe TRBD1 (6 bases). There are 15 residues in the CDR3. Germline CDR1 and CDR2: SGHNT and YYREEE (reference sequence). Trimming took 0 bases from V and 4 from J, leaving 11 bases between them. The DNA for the CDR3 is TGTGCCAGCAGCTTGGGGACGGGGGGCGGAAACACCATATATTTT. It encodes CASSLGTGGGNTIYF.

The chain joins TRBV3-1 (or the pseudogene TRBV3-2) to TRBJ2-1; tentative D call: TRBD2 (5 bases). Germline lookup yields CDR1 LGHDT and CDR2 YNNKEL (reference sequence). The ends were cut back, 1 base at V and 9 bases at J, with 7 bases in the middle. The CDR3 spans 12 residues. CDR3 sequence: CASSQGRPEQFF. DNA for the CDR3: TGTGCCAGCAGCCAAGGGAGGCCTGAGCAGTTCTTC.

This clone was observed a handful of times. CDR3 protein: CSVGTGGSREQYF. CDR3 DNA: TGCAGCGTGGGGACAGGGGGCTCACGGGAGCAGTACTTC. V and J are TRBV29-1 and TRBJ2-7; the match to TRBD1 covers 12 bases. The V and J ends lost 6 bases and 7 bases, in that order; junction bases with no gene match: 7. This CDR3 spans 13 amino acids. CDR1 and CDR2 (germline): SQVTM, ANQGSEA.

This clone was recorded a few times. The genes are TRBV7-9 and TRBJ2-7, with D perhaps matching TRBD1 (5 bases). The CDR3 spans 14 residues. V lost 5 bases and J lost 0, with 11 bases in between. The germline gives CDR1 SEHNR, CDR2 FQNEAQ (reference sequence). CDR3 nucleotides: TGTGCCAGCAGCACCCGACAGAGCTCCTACGAGCAGTACTTC. It translates to CASSTRQSSYEQYF.

The chain combines TRBV6-6 with TRBJ1-2, with 8 bases lining up with TRBD1. Trimming took 2 bases from V and 8 from J; bases not matched to a gene: 10. From germline, CDR1 is MNHNY and CDR2 SVGAGI (reference sequence). The CDR3 totals 15 residues. The CDR3 sequence: CASSYPGQGELGYTF. CDR3 nucleotides: TGTGCCAGCAGTTACCCCGGACAGGGTGAATTGGGCTACACCTTC.

J is TRBJ1-2 and V is TRBV28; D is perhaps TRBD1 (6 bases). CDR3 length: 18 amino acids. V was clipped by 2 bases and J by 0 bases, with 19 bases between them. Germline assignment: CDR1 MDHEN and CDR2 SYDVKM. Written as DNA, the CDR3 is TGTGCCAGCAGTTTAGTGGGAGGGACATTACAATCTAACTATGGCTACACCTTC. As protein: CASSLVGGTLQSNYGYTF.

This clone was seen a few times. This sequence joins TRBV20-1 and TRBJ2-4; D gene unclear. Germline-derived CDR1 and CDR2 are DFQATT and SNEGSKA (reference sequence). This CDR3 is 15 amino acids long. V shed 3 bases and J shed 0 bases, with 12 bases lying between them. The CDR3 spells CSASLVQRAKNIQYF. CDR3 nucleotide sequence: TGCAGTGCTAGTCTTGTACAAAGAGCCAAAAACATTCAGTACTTC.

This clone was found once. The genes are TRBV5-1 and TRBJ1-2, with 8 nucleotides matching TRBD1. Per germline, CDR1 SGHRS and CDR2 YFSETQ. The CDR3 totals 13 residues. The V and J ends lost 4 bases and 5 bases, in that order; junction bases with no gene match: 4. For the CDR3, the DNA is TGCGCCAGCAGCACACAGGGGGAGTATGGCTACACCTTC. Protein: CASSTQGEYGYTF.

The chain links TRBV5-4 to TRBJ1-4; D uncertain. Trimming removed 0 bases at V and 0 bases at J, with 9 bases between. Per the germline V gene, CDR1 is SGHNT and CDR2 is YYREEE (reference sequence). CDR3 length: 16 amino acids. CDR3 sequence (DNA): TGTGCCAGCAGCTTGGGGACTAGCGCAACTAATGAAAAACTGTTTTTT. Translation gives CASSLGTSATNEKLFF.

The chain is built from TRBV5-6 and TRBJ2-1; 11 bases are shared with TRBD2. CDR3 length: 18 residues. Germline CDR1 and CDR2: SGHDT and YYEEEE. The junction had 16 bases not matched to a gene; V was cut back by 4 bases and J by 7 bases. The CDR3 protein is CASSRTSGRANLRNEQFF. DNA for the CDR3: TGTGCCAGCAGCCGTACTAGCGGGAGAGCGAATTTGCGAAATGAGCAGTTCTTC. The full variable domain, rest sourced from reference TRBV5-6 and TRBJ2-1, is DAGVTQSPTHLIKTRGQQVTLRCSPKSGHDTVSWYQQALGQGPQFIFQYYEEEERQRGNFPDRFSGHQFPNYSSELNVNALLLGDSALYLCASSRTSGRANLRNEQFFGPGTRLTVL.

The chain joins TRBV2 to TRBJ1-3; D is possibly TRBD1 (6 bases). CDR1 is SNHLY, CDR2 FYNNEI, per germline. CDR3 size: 15 residues. The V and J ends lost 8 bases and 0 bases respectively, with 14 bases between them. The CDR3 bases are TGTGCCAGCTCCCTCGACAGGAACTCTGGAAACACCATATATTTT. Translated: CASSLDRNSGNTIYF. The complete variable domain, with remaining parts taken from reference TRBV2 and TRBJ1-3, reads EPEVTQTPSHQVTQMGQEVILRCVPISNHLYFYWYRQILGQKVEFLVSFYNNEISEKSEIFDDQFSVERPDGSNFTLKIRSTKLEDSAMYFCASSLDRNSGNTIYFGEGSWLTVV.

The chain recombines TRBV3-1 (or the pseudogene TRBV3-2) with TRBJ2-5; D is perhaps TRBD1 (5 bases). Germline V CDR1 and CDR2: LGHDT, YNNKEL (reference sequence). Trimming pared 4 bases from V and 7 bases from J, leaving 13 bases between. The CDR3 consists of 13 residues. This CDR3 reads CASSPGRGGTQYF. In nucleotides, the CDR3 is TGTGCCAGCAGCCCCGGAAGGGGTGGGACCCAGTACTTC.

This clone was observed a handful of times. This chain uses TRBV28 with TRBJ1-2, with TRBD1 matching 8 bases. The V and J ends lost 4 bases and 5 bases, in that order; junction bases with no gene match: 12. This CDR3 region has 16 residues. Germline-derived CDR1 and CDR2 are MDHEN and SYDVKM. The CDR3 is CASSSPLTGASYGYTF. The CDR3 region has the DNA TGTGCCAGCAGTTCTCCCCTGACAGGGGCTTCGTATGGCTACACCTTC.

The chain has TRBV5-1 and TRBJ1-3; the D gene is possibly TRBD1 (5 bases). The germline V gene has CDR1 SGHRS and CDR2 YFSETQ. CDR3 length: 15 residues. Trimming left V 0 bases short and J 4 bases short, with 11 bases between. CDR3 in DNA: TGCGCCAGCAGCTTGGCTCGGACAAGCGGAAACACCATATATTTT. The encoded protein is CASSLARTSGNTIYF.

The chain joins TRBV6-5 to TRBJ2-1, with 7 bases matching TRBD1. This CDR3 has 15 residues. Trimming at V came to 6 bases and at J to 7 bases, leaving 12 bases not matched to a gene. Germline assignment: CDR1 MNHEY and CDR2 SVGAGI. CDR3 nucleotide sequence: TGTGCCAGCAGAGTTTCTTCGGGACAGTCTAATGAGCAGTTCTTC. It codes for CASRVSSGQSNEQFF.

This sequence joins TRBV3-1 (or the pseudogene TRBV3-2) and TRBJ2-2; D unresolved. The CDR3 runs 13 residues. V gave up 3 bases and J gave up 7 bases, with 9 bases separating them. The V gene's germline CDR1 is LGHDT and CDR2 YNNKEL (reference sequence). The CDR3 reads CASSHPGGGELFF. The CDR3 region has the DNA TGTGCCAGCAGCCATCCCGGCGGCGGGGAGCTGTTTTTT.

The CDR3 is CATSRGYRDSGANVLTF. CDR3 sequence (DNA): TGTGCCACCAGCAGAGGGTATCGGGACTCTGGGGCCAACGTCCTGACTTTC. The V call is TRBV15, the J call TRBJ2-6; possibly TRBD2 for D (5 bases). V was cut by 1 base and J by 0 bases, with 10 bases left in between. The length of the CDR3 is 17 residues. From germline, CDR1 is LNHNV and CDR2 YYDKDF (reference sequence).

V and J are TRBV6-5 and TRBJ1-2; D gene unclear. The CDR3 runs 15 residues. Trimming removed 6 bases from V and 6 bases from J, with 20 bases in between. CDR1 and CDR2 from the germline V gene are MNHEY and SVGAGI. The CDR3 region is CASSTPGSFSDGYTF. The CDR3 DNA reads as TGTGCCAGCAGCACGCCGGGAAGTTTCTCGGATGGCTACACCTTC.

The chain links TRBV6-6 to TRBJ1-6, with 10 bases matching TRBD1. This CDR3 has 15 amino acids. J lost 10 bases, V lost 2 bases, and 5 bases had no gene match. The V gene's germline CDR1 is MNHNY and CDR2 SVGAGI (reference sequence). This CDR3 is CASSYDPGQGSPLHF. CDR3 sequence (DNA): TGTGCCAGCAGTTACGACCCGGGACAGGGGTCACCCCTCCACTTT.